This TCR beta chain came from a study of T cells in Graves' hyperthyroidism and ophthalmopathy. General study results and limits: Model output signaled ophthalmopathy a median around 6.9 months ahead of onset.

A note on this clonotype: Its specificity is unknown.

Germline-derived CDR1 and CDR2 are MNHEY and SMNVEV (reference sequence). Trimming removed 5 bases at V and 6 bases at J, with 13 bases between. This CDR3 contains 13 residues. From RNA transcripts, TCR beta CDR3 regions were amplified. A first-round RT-PCR of the TCR CDR3 used the HTBI primer set. One entry per CDR3 protein, called by TCRdb with MiXCR from the multiplex PCR reads. The sample shows 550,000 to 700,000 distinct CDR3 sequences, about 14% of them seen only once. Clinical symptoms, serum thyroxine and TRAb, thyroid ultrasound and orbital computed tomography together formed the diagnostic basis.

This TCR was sampled from a woman aged 40 to 50 with Graves' ophthalmopathy. The sequencing sample was made of blood. The V and J genes are TRBV27 and TRBJ1-1; possibly TRBD1 for D (5 bases). The CDR3 protein is CASSPVRGPEAFF. CDR3 nucleotide sequence: TGTGCCAGCAGTCCCGTAAGGGGCCCTGAAGCTTTCTTT.